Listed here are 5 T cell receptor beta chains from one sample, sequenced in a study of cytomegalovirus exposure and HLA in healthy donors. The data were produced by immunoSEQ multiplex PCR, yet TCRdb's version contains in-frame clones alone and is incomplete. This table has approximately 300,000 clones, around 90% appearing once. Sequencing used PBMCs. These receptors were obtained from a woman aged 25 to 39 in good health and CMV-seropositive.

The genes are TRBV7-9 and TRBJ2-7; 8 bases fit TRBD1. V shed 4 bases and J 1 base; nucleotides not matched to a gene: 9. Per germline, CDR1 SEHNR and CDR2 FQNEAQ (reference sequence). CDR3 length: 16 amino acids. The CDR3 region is CASSSTDRENSYEQYF. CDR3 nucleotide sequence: TGTGCCAGCAGCTCTACGGACAGGGAGAATTCCTACGAGCAGTACTTC.

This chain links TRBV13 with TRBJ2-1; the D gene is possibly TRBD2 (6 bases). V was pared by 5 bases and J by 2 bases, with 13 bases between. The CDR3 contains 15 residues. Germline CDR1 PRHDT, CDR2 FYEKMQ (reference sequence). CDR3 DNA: TGTGCCAGCAGCCCCCGCGCTAGCGCCTACAATGAGCAGTTCTTC. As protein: CASSPRASAYNEQFF.

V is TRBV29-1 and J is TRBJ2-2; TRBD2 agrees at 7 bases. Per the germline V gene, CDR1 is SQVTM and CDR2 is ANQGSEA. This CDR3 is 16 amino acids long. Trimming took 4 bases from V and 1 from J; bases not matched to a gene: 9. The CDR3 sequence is CSVGPVGGGNTGELFF. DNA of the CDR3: TGCAGCGTTGGCCCCGTTGGGGGGGGGAACACCGGGGAGCTGTTTTTT.

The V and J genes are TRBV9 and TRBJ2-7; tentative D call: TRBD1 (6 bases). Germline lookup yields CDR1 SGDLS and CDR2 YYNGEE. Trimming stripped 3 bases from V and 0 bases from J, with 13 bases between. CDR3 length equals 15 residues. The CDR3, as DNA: TGTGCCAGCAGCGCAGATGTAGGGGGCTCCTACGAGCAGTACTTC. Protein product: CASSADVGGSYEQYF.

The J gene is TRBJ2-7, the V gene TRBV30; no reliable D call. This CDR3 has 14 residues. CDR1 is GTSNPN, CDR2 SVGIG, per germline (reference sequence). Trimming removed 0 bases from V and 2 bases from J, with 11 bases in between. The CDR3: CAWSVISQAYEQYF. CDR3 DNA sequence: TGTGCCTGGAGTGTAATCAGCCAGGCCTACGAGCAGTACTTC. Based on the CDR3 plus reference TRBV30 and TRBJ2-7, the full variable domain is SQTIHQWPATLVQPVGSPLSLECTVEGTSNPNLYWYRQAAGRGLQLLFYSVGIGQISSEVPQNLSASRPQDRQFILSSKKLLLSDSGFYLCAWSVISQAYEQYFGPGTRLTVT.